These 2 T cell receptor beta chains share one sample of origin, sequenced in a study of T-cell reconstitution after alpha-beta-depleted transplantation in children. Preparation of the TCRbeta library was carried out with unique molecular identifiers. TCRdb re-derived calls from the PCR reads in MiXCR, one entry per CDR3 protein. The sample contains approximately 270,000 distinct CDR3 sequences, roughly a quarter of which appear only once. Sequencing used PBMCs, mostly from graft donor cells, obtained 360 days after TCRalphabeta/CD19-depleted stem cell transplant. The receptors were gathered from a female patient aged 2-9 years who had a stem cell transplant for congenital amegakaryocytic thrombocytopenia, so the T cells may come from the graft donor.

This clonotype was seen ten or more times. V usage is TRBV12-3 or TRBV12-4 and J usage is TRBJ2-1; D is tentatively TRBD1 or TRBD2 (5 bases each). The CDR3 extends over 14 amino acids. Trimming stripped 3 bases from V and 5 bases from J, with 11 bases between. The CDR3 DNA follows: TGTGCCAGCAGTTTTGGGACCAATCACAATGAGCAGTTCTTC. This gives the protein CASSFGTNHNEQFF.

The rearrangement joins TRBV7-6 to TRBJ2-7, with TRBD1 matching 8 bases. Germline CDR1 reads SGHVS; CDR2 reads FNYEAQ. The CDR3 is made up of 14 amino acids. V was clipped by 1 base and J by 5 bases; unmatched bases: 4. The CDR3 DNA follows: TGTGCCAGCAGCTTAGAGGGGACAGGCCACGAGCAGTACTTC. Amino acids: CASSLEGTGHEQYF.